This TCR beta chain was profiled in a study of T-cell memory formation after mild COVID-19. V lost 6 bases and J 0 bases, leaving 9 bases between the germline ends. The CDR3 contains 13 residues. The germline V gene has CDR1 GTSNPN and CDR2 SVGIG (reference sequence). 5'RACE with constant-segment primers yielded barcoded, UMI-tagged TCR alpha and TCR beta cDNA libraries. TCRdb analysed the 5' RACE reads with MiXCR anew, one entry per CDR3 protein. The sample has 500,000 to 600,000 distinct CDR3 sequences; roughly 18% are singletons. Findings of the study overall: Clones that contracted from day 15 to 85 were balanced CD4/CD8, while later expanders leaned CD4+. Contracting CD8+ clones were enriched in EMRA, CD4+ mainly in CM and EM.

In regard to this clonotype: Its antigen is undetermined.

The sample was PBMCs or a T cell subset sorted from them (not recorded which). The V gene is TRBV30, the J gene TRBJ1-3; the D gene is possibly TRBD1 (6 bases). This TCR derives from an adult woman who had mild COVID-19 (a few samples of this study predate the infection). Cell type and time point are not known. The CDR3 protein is CACEGHSGNTIYF. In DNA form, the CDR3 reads TGTGCCTGTGAGGGACACTCTGGAAACACCATATATTTT.